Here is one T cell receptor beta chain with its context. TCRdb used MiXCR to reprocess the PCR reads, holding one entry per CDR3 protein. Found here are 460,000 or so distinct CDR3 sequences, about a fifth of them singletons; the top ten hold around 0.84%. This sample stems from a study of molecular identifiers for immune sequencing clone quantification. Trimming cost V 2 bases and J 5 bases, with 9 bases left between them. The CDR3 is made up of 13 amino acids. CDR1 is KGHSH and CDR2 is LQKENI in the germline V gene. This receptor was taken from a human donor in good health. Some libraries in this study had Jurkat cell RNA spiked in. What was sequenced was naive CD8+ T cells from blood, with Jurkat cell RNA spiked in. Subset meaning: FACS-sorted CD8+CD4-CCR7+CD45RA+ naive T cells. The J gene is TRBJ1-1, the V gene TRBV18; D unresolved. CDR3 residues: CASSPLSVTEAFF. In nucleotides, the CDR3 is TGTGCCAGCTCACCATTGTCCGTGACTGAAGCTTTCTTT.